These T cell receptor beta chains were read from a single sample in a study of human CD8 memory T cell subsets. Reanalyzing the 5' RACE reads, TCRdb keeps one entry per CDR3 protein, without DNA. Recorded for this sample: around 4,300 distinct CDR3 sequences. Sequenced material: CD8+ effector memory T cells (TEM) sorted from PBMCs. These TCRs come from a human donor in good health. Each CDR3 is given with its conserved first and last residue. Expanded clones get a size class; other rows say once, few or many, or leave the size out.

>TRBJ2-1|17|.|TRBV12-3/TRBV12-4
CASSFSLAGGPYNEQFF
>TRBJ2-1|16|.|TRBV15
CATSRATGGSYNEQFF
>TRBJ2-1|16|.|TRBV12-3/TRBV12-4
CASSSSGGMFYNEQFF
>TRBJ2-1|16|.|TRBV7-2
CASSSPAGSSYNEQFF
>TRBJ2-1|15|.|TRBV6-5
CASSYTREVFNEQFF
>TRBJ2-1|15|.|TRBV25-1
CASSELVQDYNEQFF
>TRBJ2-3|15|.|TRBV28
CASSSRSKSTDTQYF
>TRBJ2-2|15|medium-sized|TRBV27
CASSLYSPNTGELFF
>TRBJ1-4|16|.|TRBV7-9
CASSLVSAGDNEKLFF
>TRBJ1-1|14|medium-sized|TRBV7-9
CASSLIGGNTEAFF
>TRBJ2-5|15|.|TRBV12-3/TRBV12-4
CASSSPEVFQETQYF
>TRBJ2-7|14|medium-sized|TRBV29-1
CSVGSGSDVYEQYF
>TRBJ2-2|16|.|TRBV28
CASSPLRDSNTGELFF
>TRBJ2-7|15|medium-sized|TRBV20-1
CSARDQGREGSEQYF
>TRBJ2-3|14|.|TRBV6-4
CASSDGAGTDTQYF
>TRBJ2-1|20|.|TRBV28
CASSSGLAGPTGIPGNEQFF
>TRBJ1-1|20|.|TRBV19
CASSIVPRTGRIGVWTEAFF
>TRBJ2-7|17|.|TRBV30
CAWSVILAGDNSYEQYF
>TRBJ1-1|15|medium-sized|TRBV6-1
CASSEEAASGTEAFF
>TRBJ1-5|14|.|TRBV19
CASGGRGVNQPQHF
>TRBJ2-7|17|.|TRBV10-2
CASGGGSEGFGAYEQYF
>TRBJ2-3|14|.|TRBV7-8
CASSLAASTDTQYF
>TRBJ2-3|12|.|TRBV27
CASGTGRDTQYF
>TRBJ1-1|13|.|TRBV5-4
CASSLGGSPEAFF
>TRBJ2-3|14|.|TRBV3-1
CASADLQVVDTQYF
>TRBJ2-3|15|.|TRBV6-5
CASSYSSGSADTQYF
>TRBJ2-2|16|.|TRBV5-1
CASSWGLARDTGELFF
>TRBJ1-1|18|medium-sized|TRBV4-2
CASSQDGGQGVGGTEAFF
>TRBJ1-2|15|.|TRBV9
CASSPGTGGHYGYTF
>TRBJ1-2|14|.|TRBV2
CASTEVDRVDGYTF
>TRBJ2-1|16|medium-sized|TRBV7-9
CASSAVRRGVGDEQFF
>TRBJ1-1|15|medium-sized|TRBV4-1
CASSRTPLLNTEAFF
>TRBJ2-7|15|.|TRBV5-1
CASSAGAADIDEQYF
>TRBJ1-1|13|medium-sized|TRBV7-8
CASSFPGGTEAFF
>TRBJ2-1|16|.|TRBV7-9
CASSSSGTSVYNEQFF
>TRBJ2-5|15|.|TRBV20-1
CSARGTSAGLETQYF
>TRBJ2-3|14|.|TRBV6-4
CASSEGREGDTQYF
>TRBJ2-7|16|.|TRBV5-1
CASSSTSGGSLHEQYF
>TRBJ2-1|17|.|TRBV20-1
CSARDLVSGETYNEQFF
>TRBJ1-1|15|.|TRBV28
CASSLFPGPSTEAFF
>TRBJ1-5|17|.|TRBV4-3
CASSQDTAGHRNQPQHF
>TRBJ2-3|15|.|TRBV27
CASSLGQGVTDTQYF
>TRBJ2-1|16|.|TRBV24-1
CATSDWDSQPYNEQFF
>TRBJ1-1|12|.|TRBV30
CAWERGNTEAFF
>TRBJ2-1|13|.|TRBV25-1
CASSELGYNEQFF
>TRBJ2-2|14|.|TRBV28
CASSGTGFGGELFF
>TRBJ2-5|12|.|TRBV13
CASSLARRGPDF
>TRBJ2-1|13|medium-sized|TRBV20-1
CSVRAGDYNEQFF